Following are 16 T cell receptor beta chains from one sample sequenced in a study of shared clonotypes between healthy human individuals. Some clones are missing from TCRdb's copy, which holds only in-frame ones; the method was immunoSEQ multiplex PCR. The sample consists of 2 million to 2.5 million clones, 85% to 95% of them appearing once. The sample comprised naive CD4+ T cells from PBMCs. Subset defined: CD45RA+ positively selected. All receptors come from a man aged 18 to 30 in good health. Some clones in this sample may be carry-over from other donors' samples.

Only one count was recorded for this clone. This chain connects TRBV14 to TRBJ2-7; TRBD1 aligns across 7 bases. The CDR3 length is 17 residues. V shed 1 base, J shed 1 base, and the junction held 10 bases outside the gene matches. The germline gives CDR1 SGHDN, CDR2 FVKESK. Here the CDR3 DNA reads TGTGCCAGCAGCCAAGGCTCCTTCGGACAGGCGTCCTACGAGCAGTACTTC. Protein sequence: CASSQGSFGQASYEQYF.

The V gene is TRBV2, the J gene TRBJ1-1; TRBD1 matches at 8 bases. CDR1 is SNHLY, CDR2 FYNNEI, per germline. The CDR3 contains 15 residues. J was trimmed by 0 bases and V by 5 bases; bases with no gene match: 5. The CDR3 here is CASSSTGAMNTEAFF. CDR3 coding DNA: TGTGCCAGCAGTTCGACAGGGGCCATGAACACTGAAGCTTTCTTT. The variable domain in full, with the rest retrieved from reference TRBV2 and TRBJ1-1, is EPEVTQTPSHQVTQMGQEVILRCVPISNHLYFYWYRQILGQKVEFLVSFYNNEISEKSEIFDDQFSVERPDGSNFTLKIRSTKLEDSAMYFCASSSTGAMNTEAFFGQGTRLTVV.

With regard to this clone: This sample also contains other DNA sequences that code for the same CDR3. The chain links TRBV28 to TRBJ1-2, with TRBD1 matching 8 bases. The CDR3 spans 14 residues. V shed 5 bases, J shed 3 bases, and the junction held 5 bases outside the gene matches. Looked up from germline, CDR1 is MDHEN and CDR2 is SYDVKM. This chain's CDR3 is CASSLLTGDYGYTF. The CDR3 region has the DNA TGTGCCAGCAGTCTGTTGACAGGGGACTATGGCTACACCTTC.

This chain joins TRBV7-8 and TRBJ1-1; no definite D call. This CDR3 comprises 14 residues. Trimming took 7 bases from V and 1 from J, leaving 13 bases between them. Per germline, CDR1 SGHVS and CDR2 FQNEAQ. CDR3 sequence: CASTFPRGNTEAFF. CDR3 coding DNA: TGTGCCAGCACCTTCCCACGGGGGAACACTGAAGCTTTCTTT.

The J gene is TRBJ2-5, the V gene TRBV7-2; unclear D gene. The CDR3 runs to 12 residues. Per the germline V gene, CDR1 is SGHTA and CDR2 is FQGNSA. V lost 2 bases and J 4 bases, leaving 5 bases between the germline ends. CDR3 amino acids: CASSLFSETQYF. CDR3 nucleotide sequence: TGTGCCAGCAGCTTATTCTCAGAGACCCAGTACTTC.

The chain uses TRBV27 and TRBJ2-2, with D possibly being TRBD2 (5 bases). From germline, CDR1 is MNHEY and CDR2 SMNVEV (reference sequence). The length of the CDR3 is 19 residues. V lost 5 bases and J 6 bases, leaving 28 bases between the germline ends. The CDR3 DNA follows: TGTGCCAGCAGTCTTCTCACTAGGAATGGGTTGATACACCCCGGGGAGCTGTTTTTT. Protein sequence: CASSLLTRNGLIHPGELFF.

This sequence joins TRBV14 and TRBJ2-5, with TRBD1 matching over 7 bases. Germline assignment: CDR1 SGHDN and CDR2 FVKESK. This CDR3 has 15 amino acids. The V gene end was trimmed by 3 bases and the J gene end by 4 bases; junction bases not matched to a gene: 8. CDR3 DNA: TGTGCCAGCAGCCAGGACAGGTTTCGGGCAGAGACCCAGTACTTC. Residues: CASSQDRFRAETQYF.

The chain has TRBV6-1 and TRBJ2-1; D might be TRBD1 or TRBD2, each matching 6 bases. Trimming took off 5 bases at V and 6 bases at J, with 17 bases between the two ends. Germline V gene lookup returns CDR1 MNHNS and CDR2 SASEGT. CDR3 size: 15 residues. The CDR3 reads CASSSQRGGSNEQFF. The CDR3 DNA is TGTGCCAGCAGTAGCCAAAGAGGGGGGTCCAATGAGCAGTTCTTC.

This sequence joins TRBV9 and TRBJ1-5; D gene uncertain. The ends were cut back, 0 bases at V and 6 bases at J, with 7 bases in the middle. CDR1 and CDR2 from the germline V gene are SGDLS and YYNGEE. The CDR3 sequence is 13 residues long. The CDR3 sequence: CASSVGGVQPQHF. DNA for the CDR3: TGTGCCAGCAGCGTAGGCGGTGTTCAGCCCCAGCATTTT.

V and J are TRBV14 and TRBJ2-3; D might be TRBD1 or TRBD2, each matching 5 bases. Germline CDR1 SGHDN, CDR2 FVKESK. V lost 1 base and J 4 bases, leaving 21 bases between the germline ends. CDR3 length: 18 amino acids. The CDR3 protein is CASSQVGGFPVAADTQYF. CDR3 nucleotide sequence: TGTGCCAGCAGCCAAGTTGGGGGATTCCCTGTTGCCGCAGATACGCAGTATTTT.

The V and J genes are TRBV19 and TRBJ2-2, with 10 nucleotides matching TRBD2. The junction had 5 bases not matched to a gene; V was cut back by 2 bases and J by 5 bases. Germline-derived CDR1 and CDR2 are LNHDA and SQIVND (reference sequence). This CDR3 has 16 residues. CDR3: CASSIPSGRSTGELFF. In DNA, the CDR3 is TGTGCCAGTAGTATACCTAGCGGGAGATCTACCGGGGAGCTGTTTTTT.

This rearrangement joins TRBV19 to TRBJ2-3, with 8 bases lining up with TRBD1. The trim removed 5 bases at V and 5 bases at J, leaving 9 bases unmatched. The CDR3 has 15 residues. Germline CDR1 and CDR2: LNHDA and SQIVND (reference sequence). CDR3 sequence (DNA): TGTGCCAGTAGTCTAGGACAGGGATGGAAAGATACGCAGTATTTT. Translating gives CASSLGQGWKDTQYF.

J is TRBJ1-1 and V is TRBV10-2; 7 nucleotides line up with TRBD1. CDR1 is WSHSY and CDR2 is SAAADI in the germline V gene. CDR3 length equals 12 residues. Unmatched junction bases numbered 5, after V lost 9 bases and J lost 4 bases. Here the CDR3 DNA reads TGCGCCAGTGGGAGGGGGCGCACTGAAGCTTTCTTT. Translating gives CASGRGRTEAFF.

The chain carries TRBV6-1 and TRBJ2-3; no reliable D call. CDR1 is MNHNS, CDR2 SASEGT, per germline. CDR3 length equals 13 residues. The V end lost 7 bases, the J end lost 0 bases, and 8 bases lay between the germline ends. CDR3 sequence: CASTTRSTDTQYF. The CDR3 DNA reads as TGTGCCAGCACGACCCGTAGCACAGATACGCAGTATTTT.

The chain carries TRBV6-5 and TRBJ1-5; 8 bases agree with TRBD1. Germline V gives CDR1 MNHEY, CDR2 SVGAGI. The CDR3 spans 14 residues. The ends lost 5 bases at V and 6 bases at J; junction bases unmatched: 6. In DNA form, the CDR3 reads TGTGCCAGCAGTATTCGACAGGGGCGTCAGCCCCAGCATTTT. Residues: CASSIRQGRQPQHF.

This chain connects TRBV4-1 to TRBJ1-3; no clear D gene. This CDR3 is built from 16 residues. Looked up from germline, CDR1 is MGHRA and CDR2 is YSYEKL. The V and J ends lost 0 bases and 0 bases respectively, with 9 bases between them. CDR3 nucleotides: TGCGCCAGCAGCCAAGATTTAAGGAGCTCTGGAAACACCATATATTTT. Its translation: CASSQDLRSSGNTIYF.